This TCR beta chain is from a study of blood T cell repertoires in COVID-19. In the study overall: Sites across the United States, Italy and Spain contributed samples from acute and convalescent COVID-19. PBMCs, B-cell-depleted T cells, or T cells were the source of the cDNA or gDNA that made up the material.

CDR3 length: 13 residues. Germline loops: CDR1 LNHNV, CDR2 YYDKDF (reference sequence). The V and J ends lost 11 bases and 0 bases respectively, with 11 bases between them. In the authors' methods: Estimation of nucleated cell counts relied on the amplification of reference gene primers. The repertoire was sequenced with immunoSEQ multiplex PCR; TCRdb's copy has only in-frame clones and lacks some. The V and J calls and the clone size are those of that table, but D and trimming were determined from the DNA. The repertoire holds about 210,000 clones, 83% seen once, with 2% to 3% in the top ten. This chain links TRBV15 with TRBJ1-5; tentatively, D is TRBD1 (5 bases). This sequence was found in a woman aged 40 to 55 with active or convalescent COVID-19. The sequenced sample consisted of peripheral blood. CDR3 loop: CAARGYSNQPQHF. The DNA for the CDR3 is TGTGCCGCAAGGGGTTATAGCAATCAGCCCCAGCATTTT. Full variable domain (remainder filled in from reference TRBV15 and TRBJ1-5): DAMVIQNPRYQVTQFGKPVTLSCSQTLNHNVMYWYQQKSSQAPKLLFHYYDKDFNNEADTPDNFQSRRPNTSFCFLDIRSPGLGDTAMYLCAARGYSNQPQHFGDGTRLSIL.